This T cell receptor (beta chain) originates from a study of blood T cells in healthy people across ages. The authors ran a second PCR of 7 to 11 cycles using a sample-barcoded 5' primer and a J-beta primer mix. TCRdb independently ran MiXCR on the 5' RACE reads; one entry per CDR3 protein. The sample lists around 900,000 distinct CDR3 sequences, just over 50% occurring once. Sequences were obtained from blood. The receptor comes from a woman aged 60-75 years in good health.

CDR3 bases: TGCAGTGCTAGAGCGGCTAGCGGGAGGGACAATGAGCAGTACTTC. Translated: CSARAASGRDNEQYF. The J gene is TRBJ2-1, the V gene TRBV20-1, with 12 positions matching TRBD2. Near its end, the DNA agrees better with TRBJ2-7, so the J call may be wrong. Per the germline V gene, CDR1 is DFQATT and CDR2 is SNEGSKA (reference sequence). CDR3 length equals 15 residues.